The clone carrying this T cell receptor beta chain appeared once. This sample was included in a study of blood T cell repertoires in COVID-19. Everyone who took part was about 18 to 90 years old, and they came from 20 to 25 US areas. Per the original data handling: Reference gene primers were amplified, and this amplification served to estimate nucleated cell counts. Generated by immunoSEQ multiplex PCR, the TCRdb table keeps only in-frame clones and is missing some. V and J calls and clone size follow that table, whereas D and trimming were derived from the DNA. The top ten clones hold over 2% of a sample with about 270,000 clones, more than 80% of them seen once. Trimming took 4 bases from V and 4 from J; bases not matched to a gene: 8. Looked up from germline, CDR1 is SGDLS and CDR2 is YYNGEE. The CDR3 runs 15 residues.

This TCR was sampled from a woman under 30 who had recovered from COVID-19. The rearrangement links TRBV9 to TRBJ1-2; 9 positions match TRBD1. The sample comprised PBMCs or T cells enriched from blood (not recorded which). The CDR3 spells CASSPGQGEGYGYTF. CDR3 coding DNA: TGTGCCAGCAGCCCGGGACAGGGTGAGGGCTATGGCTACACCTTC. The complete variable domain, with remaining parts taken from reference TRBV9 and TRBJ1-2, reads DSGVTQTPKHLITATGQRVTLRCSPRSGDLSVYWYQQSLDQGLQFLIQYYNGEERAKGNILERFSAQQFPDLHSELNLSSLELGDSALYFCASSPGQGEGYGYTFGSGTRLTVV.